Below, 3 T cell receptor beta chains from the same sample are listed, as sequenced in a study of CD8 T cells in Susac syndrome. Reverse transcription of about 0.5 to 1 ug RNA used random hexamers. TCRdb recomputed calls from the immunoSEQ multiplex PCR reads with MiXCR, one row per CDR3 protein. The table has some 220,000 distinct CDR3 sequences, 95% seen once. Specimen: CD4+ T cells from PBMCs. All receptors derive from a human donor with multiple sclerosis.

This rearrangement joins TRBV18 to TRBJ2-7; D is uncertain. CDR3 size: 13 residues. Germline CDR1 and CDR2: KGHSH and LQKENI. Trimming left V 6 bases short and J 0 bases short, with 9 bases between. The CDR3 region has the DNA TGTGCCAGCTCTCCTCAGAGCTCCTACGAGCAGTACTTC. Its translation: CASSPQSSYEQYF.

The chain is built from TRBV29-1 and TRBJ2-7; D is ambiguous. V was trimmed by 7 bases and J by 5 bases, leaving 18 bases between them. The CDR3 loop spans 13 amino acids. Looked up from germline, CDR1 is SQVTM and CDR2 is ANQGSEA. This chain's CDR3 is CSADGTGGDEQYF. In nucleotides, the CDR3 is TGCAGCGCCGACGGTACGGGCGGAGACGAGCAGTACTTC.

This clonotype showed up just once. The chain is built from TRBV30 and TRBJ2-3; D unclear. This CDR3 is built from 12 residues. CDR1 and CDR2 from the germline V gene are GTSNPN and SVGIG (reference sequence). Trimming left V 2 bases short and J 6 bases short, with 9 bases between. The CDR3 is CAWSPAVDTQYF. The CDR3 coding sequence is TGTGCCTGGAGTCCCGCCGTGGATACGCAGTATTTT.